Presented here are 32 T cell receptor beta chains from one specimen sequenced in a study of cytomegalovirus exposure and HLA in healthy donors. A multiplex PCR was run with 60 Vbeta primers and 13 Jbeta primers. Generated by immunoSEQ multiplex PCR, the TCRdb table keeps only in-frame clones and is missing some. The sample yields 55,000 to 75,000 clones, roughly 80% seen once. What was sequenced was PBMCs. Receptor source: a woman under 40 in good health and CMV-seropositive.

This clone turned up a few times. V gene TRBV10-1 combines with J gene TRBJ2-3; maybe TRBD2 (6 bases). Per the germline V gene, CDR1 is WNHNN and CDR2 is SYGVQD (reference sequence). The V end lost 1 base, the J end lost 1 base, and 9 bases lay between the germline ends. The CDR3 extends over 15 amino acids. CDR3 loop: CASSEWRGGTDTQYF. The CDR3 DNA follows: TGCGCCAGCAGTGAGTGGCGGGGAGGCACAGATACGCAGTATTTT.

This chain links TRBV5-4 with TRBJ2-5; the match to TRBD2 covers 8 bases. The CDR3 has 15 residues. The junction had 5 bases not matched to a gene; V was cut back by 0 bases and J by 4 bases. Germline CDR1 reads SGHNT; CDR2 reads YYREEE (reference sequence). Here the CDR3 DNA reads TGTGCCAGCAGCTTGGCCGCGGGGGGCGCAGAGACCCAGTACTTC. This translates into CASSLAAGGAETQYF.

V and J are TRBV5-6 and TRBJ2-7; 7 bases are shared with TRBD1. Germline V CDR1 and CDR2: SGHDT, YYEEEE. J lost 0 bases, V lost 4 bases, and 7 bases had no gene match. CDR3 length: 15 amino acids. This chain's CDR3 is CASSGGQFPSYEQYF. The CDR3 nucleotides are TGTGCCAGCAGCGGGGGACAGTTCCCCTCCTACGAGCAGTACTTC.

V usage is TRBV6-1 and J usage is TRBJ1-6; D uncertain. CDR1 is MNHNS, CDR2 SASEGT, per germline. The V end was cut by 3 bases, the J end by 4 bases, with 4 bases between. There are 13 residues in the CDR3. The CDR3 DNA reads TGTGCCAGCAGTGACCTTTATAATTCACCCCTCCACTTT. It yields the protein CASSDLYNSPLHF.

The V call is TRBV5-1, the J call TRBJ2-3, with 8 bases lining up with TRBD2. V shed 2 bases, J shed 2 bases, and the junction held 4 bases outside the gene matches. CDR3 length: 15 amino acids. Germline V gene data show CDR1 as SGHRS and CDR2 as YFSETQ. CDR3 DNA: TGCGCCAGCAGCTTCGCGGGAGGTCCCACAGATACGCAGTATTTT. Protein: CASSFAGGPTDTQYF. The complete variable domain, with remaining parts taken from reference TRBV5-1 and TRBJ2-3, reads KAGVTQTPRYLIKTRGQQVTLSCSPISGHRSVSWYQQTPGQGLQFLFEYFSETQRNKGNFPGRFSGRQFSNSRSEMNVSTLELGDSALYLCASSFAGGPTDTQYFGPGTRLTVL.

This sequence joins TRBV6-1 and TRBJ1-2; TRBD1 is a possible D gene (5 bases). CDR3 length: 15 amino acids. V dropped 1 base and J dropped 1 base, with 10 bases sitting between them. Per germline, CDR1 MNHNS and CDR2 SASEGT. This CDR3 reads CASSEDGQGNYGYTF. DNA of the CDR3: TGTGCCAGCAGTGAAGACGGTCAGGGTAACTATGGCTACACCTTC.

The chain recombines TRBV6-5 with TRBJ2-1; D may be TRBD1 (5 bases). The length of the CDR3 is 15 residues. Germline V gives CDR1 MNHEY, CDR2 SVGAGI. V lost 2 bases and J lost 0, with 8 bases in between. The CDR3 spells CASSYRQSSYNEQFF. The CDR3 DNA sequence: TGTGCCAGCAGTTACAGACAGAGCTCCTACAATGAGCAGTTCTTC.

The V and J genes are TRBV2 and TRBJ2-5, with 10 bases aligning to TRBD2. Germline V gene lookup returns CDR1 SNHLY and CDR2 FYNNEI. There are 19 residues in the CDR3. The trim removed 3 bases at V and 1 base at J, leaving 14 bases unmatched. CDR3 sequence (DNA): TGTGCCAGCAGTGAGCCCAGCGGGAGGGTAAAGGTGCCCCAAGAGACCCAGTACTTC. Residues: CASSEPSGRVKVPQETQYF.

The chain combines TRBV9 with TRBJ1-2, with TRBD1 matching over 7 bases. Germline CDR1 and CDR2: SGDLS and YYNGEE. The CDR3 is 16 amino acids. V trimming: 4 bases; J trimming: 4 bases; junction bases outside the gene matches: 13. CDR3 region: CASSPERGQDGYGYTF. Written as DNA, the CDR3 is TGTGCCAGCAGCCCCGAGAGGGGGCAGGACGGCTATGGCTACACCTTC.

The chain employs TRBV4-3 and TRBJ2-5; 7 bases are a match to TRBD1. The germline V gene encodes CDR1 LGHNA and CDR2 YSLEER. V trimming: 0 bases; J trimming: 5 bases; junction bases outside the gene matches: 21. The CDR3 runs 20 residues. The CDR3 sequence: CASSQDVPTGSSQVRETQYF. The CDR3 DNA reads TGCGCCAGCAGCCAAGATGTCCCGACAGGGTCGAGCCAGGTCCGGGAGACCCAGTACTTC.

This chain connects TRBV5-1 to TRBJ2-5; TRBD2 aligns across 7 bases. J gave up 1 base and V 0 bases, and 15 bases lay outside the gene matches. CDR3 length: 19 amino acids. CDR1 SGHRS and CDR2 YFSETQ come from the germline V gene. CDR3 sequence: CASSLGGLAGITAQETQYF. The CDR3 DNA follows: TGCGCCAGCAGCTTGGGTGGGTTAGCGGGCATAACCGCCCAAGAGACCCAGTACTTC. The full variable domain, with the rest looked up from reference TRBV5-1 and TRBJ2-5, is KAGVTQTPRYLIKTRGQQVTLSCSPISGHRSVSWYQQTPGQGLQFLFEYFSETQRNKGNFPGRFSGRQFSNSRSEMNVSTLELGDSALYLCASSLGGLAGITAQETQYFGPGTRLLVL.

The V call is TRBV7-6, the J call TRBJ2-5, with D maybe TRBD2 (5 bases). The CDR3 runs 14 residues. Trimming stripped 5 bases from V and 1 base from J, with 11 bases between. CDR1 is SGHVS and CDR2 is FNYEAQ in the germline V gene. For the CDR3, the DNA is TGTGCCAGCAGCCCCAGGAGGTTCCAAGAGACCCAGTACTTC. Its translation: CASSPRRFQETQYF.

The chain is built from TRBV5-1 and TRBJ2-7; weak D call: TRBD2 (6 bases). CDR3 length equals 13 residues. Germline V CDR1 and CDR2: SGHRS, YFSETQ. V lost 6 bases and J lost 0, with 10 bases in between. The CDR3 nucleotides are TGCGCCAGCACACTCGGGGGCTCCTACGAGCAGTACTTC. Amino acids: CASTLGGSYEQYF.

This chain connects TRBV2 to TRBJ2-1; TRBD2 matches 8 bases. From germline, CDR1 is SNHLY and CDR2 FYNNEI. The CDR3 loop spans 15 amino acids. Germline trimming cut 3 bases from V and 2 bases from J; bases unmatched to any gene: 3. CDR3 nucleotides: TGTGCCAGCAGTGACAGCGGGAGCCCCTACAATGAGCAGTTCTTC. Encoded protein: CASSDSGSPYNEQFF.

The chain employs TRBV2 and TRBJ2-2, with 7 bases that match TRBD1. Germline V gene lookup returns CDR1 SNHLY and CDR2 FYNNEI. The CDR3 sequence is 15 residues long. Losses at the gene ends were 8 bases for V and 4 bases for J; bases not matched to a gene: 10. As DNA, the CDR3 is TGTGCCAGCCTGGGGATGAGGGGGCCCACCGGGGAGCTGTTTTTT. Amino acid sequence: CASLGMRGPTGELFF.

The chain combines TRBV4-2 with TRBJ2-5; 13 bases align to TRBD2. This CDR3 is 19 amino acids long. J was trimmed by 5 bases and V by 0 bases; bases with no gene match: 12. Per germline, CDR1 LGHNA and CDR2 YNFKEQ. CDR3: CASSQDLITSGRAWETQYF. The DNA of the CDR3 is TGTGCCAGCAGCCAAGACCTTATCACTAGCGGGAGGGCATGGGAGACCCAGTACTTC.

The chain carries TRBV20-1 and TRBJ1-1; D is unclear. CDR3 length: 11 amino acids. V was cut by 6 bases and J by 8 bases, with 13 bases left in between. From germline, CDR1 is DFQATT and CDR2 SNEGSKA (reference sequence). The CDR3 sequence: CSANPQLEAFF. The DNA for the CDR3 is TGCAGTGCAAACCCACAGCTAGAAGCTTTCTTT.

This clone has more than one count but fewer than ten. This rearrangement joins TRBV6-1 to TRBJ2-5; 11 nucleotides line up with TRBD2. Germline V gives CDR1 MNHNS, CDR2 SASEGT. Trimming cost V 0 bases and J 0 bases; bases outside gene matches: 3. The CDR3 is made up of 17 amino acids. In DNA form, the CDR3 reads TGTGCCAGCAGTGAAGCTCCTAGCGGGGGGTACCAAGAGACCCAGTACTTC. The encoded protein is CASSEAPSGGYQETQYF.

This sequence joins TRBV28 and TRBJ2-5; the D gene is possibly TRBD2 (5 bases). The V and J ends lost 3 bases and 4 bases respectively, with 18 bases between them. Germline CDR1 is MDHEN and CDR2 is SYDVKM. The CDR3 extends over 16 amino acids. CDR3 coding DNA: TGTGCCAGCAGTTTGCGCCGGTGGGCTGAGGGAGAGACCCAGTACTTC. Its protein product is CASSLRRWAEGETQYF.

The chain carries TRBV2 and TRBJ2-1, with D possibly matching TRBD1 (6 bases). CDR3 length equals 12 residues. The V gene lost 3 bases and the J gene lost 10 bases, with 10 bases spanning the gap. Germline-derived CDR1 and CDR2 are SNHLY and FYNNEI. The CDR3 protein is CASSETGGEQFF. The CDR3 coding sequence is TGTGCCAGCAGTGAGACAGGCGGGGAGCAGTTCTTC.

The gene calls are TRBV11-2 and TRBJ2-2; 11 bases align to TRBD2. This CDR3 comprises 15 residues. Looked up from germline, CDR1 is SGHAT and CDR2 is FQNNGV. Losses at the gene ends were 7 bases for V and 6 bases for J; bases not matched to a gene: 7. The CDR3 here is CASTITSGGAGELFF. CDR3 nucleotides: TGTGCCAGCACCATTACTAGCGGGGGAGCCGGGGAGCTGTTTTTT.

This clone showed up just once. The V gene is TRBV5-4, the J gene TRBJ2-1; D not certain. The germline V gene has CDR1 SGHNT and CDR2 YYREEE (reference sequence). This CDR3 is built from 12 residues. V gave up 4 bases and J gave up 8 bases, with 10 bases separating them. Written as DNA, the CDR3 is TGTGCCAGCAGCCGGAGCGCAGATGAGCAGTTCTTC. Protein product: CASSRSADEQFF.

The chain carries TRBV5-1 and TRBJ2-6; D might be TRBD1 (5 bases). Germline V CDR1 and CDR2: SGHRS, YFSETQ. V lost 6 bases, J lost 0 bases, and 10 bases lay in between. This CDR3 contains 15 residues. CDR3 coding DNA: TGCGCCAGCAAAGGGGCGAACTCTGGGGCCAACGTCCTGACTTTC. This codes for CASKGANSGANVLTF.

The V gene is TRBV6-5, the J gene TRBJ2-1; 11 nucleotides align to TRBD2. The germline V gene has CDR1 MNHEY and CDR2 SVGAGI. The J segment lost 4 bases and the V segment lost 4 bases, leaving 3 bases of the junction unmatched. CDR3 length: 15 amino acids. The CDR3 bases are TGTGCCAGCAGTTCTCTAGCGGGAGGATACAATGAGCAGTTCTTC. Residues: CASSSLAGGYNEQFF.

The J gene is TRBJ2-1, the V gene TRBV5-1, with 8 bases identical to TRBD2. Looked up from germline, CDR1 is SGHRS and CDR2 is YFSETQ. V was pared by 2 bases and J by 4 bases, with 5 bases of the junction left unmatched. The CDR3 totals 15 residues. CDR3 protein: CASSFIAGWYNEQFF. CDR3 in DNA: TGCGCCAGCAGCTTCATAGCGGGATGGTACAATGAGCAGTTCTTC.

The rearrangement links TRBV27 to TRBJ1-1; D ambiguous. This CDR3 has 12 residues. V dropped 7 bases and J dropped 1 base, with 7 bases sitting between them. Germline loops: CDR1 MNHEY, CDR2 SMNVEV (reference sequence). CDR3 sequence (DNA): TGTGCCAGCAAGGAGGGGAACACTGAAGCTTTCTTT. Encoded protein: CASKEGNTEAFF.

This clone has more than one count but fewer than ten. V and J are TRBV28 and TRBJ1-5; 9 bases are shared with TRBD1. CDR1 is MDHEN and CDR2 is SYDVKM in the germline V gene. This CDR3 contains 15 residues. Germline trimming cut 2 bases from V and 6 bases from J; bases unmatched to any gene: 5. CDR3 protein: CASSLTGQGSQPQHF. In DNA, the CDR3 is TGTGCCAGCAGTTTAACCGGACAGGGGAGTCAGCCCCAGCATTTT.

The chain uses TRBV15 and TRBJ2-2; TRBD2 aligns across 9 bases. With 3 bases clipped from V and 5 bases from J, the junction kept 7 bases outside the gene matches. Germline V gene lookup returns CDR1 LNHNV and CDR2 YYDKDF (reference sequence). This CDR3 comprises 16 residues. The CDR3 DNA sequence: TGTGCCACCAGCAGGGGGCTAGCGGGACTGACCGGGGAGCTGTTTTTT. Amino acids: CATSRGLAGLTGELFF.

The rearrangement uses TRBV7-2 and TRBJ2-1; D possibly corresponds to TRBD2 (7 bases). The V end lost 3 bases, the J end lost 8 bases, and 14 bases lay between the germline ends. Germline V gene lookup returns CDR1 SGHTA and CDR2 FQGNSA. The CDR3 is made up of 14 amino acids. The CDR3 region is CASSLTAGADEQFF. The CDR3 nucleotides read TGTGCCAGCAGCTTGACTGCGGGGGCGGATGAGCAGTTCTTC. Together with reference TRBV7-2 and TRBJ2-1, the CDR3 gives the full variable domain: GAGVSQSPSNKVTEKGKDVELRCDPISGHTALYWYRQSLGQGLEFLIYFQGNSAPDKSGLPSDRFSAERTGGSVSTLTIQRTQQEDSAVYLCASSLTAGADEQFFGPGTRLTVL.

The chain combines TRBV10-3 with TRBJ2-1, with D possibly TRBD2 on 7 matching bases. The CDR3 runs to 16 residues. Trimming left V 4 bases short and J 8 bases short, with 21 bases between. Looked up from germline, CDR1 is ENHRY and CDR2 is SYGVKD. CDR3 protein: CAISVGREKGGDEQFF. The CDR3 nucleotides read TGTGCCATCAGTGTGGGGCGGGAGAAAGGGGGGGATGAGCAGTTCTTC.

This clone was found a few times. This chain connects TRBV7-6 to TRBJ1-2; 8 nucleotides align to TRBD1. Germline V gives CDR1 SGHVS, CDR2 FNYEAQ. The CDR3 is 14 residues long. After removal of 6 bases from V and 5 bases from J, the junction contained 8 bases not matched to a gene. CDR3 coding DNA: TGTGCCAGCAGTCTAGGACAGGGCCCGTATGGCTACACCTTC. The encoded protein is CASSLGQGPYGYTF.

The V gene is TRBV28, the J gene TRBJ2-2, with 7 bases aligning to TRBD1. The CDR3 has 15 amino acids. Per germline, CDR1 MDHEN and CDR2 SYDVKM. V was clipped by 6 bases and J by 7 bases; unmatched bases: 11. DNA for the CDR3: TGTGCCAGCAGCCTCACAGGGGCCCCGAGCGGGGAGCTGTTTTTT. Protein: CASSLTGAPSGELFF. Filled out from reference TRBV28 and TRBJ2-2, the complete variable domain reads DVKVTQSSRYLVKRTGEKVFLECVQDMDHENMFWYRQDPGLGLRLIYFSYDVKMKEKGDIPEGYSVSREKKERFSLILESASTNQTSMYLCASSLTGAPSGELFFGEGSRLTVL.